This T cell receptor (beta chain) was identified during a study of PD-L1 blockade in urothelial cancer. Findings and caveats of the study: Durable benefit was linked to greater 3-week expansion of tumor-associated blood clones.

V was cut by 8 bases and J by 2 bases, with 17 bases left in between. Germline CDR1 is SGHTA and CDR2 is FQGNSA. This CDR3 is 15 amino acids long. Assay used: immunoSEQ multiplex PCR; TCRdb lists only in-frame clones, some missing. The sample holds around 100,000 clones, under 95% seen once. A word on this clone: The antigen is not known.

Specified time point: peripheral blood 6 weeks after treatment start. Locally advanced or metastatic urothelial carcinoma was present in patients. The sample was PBMCs, taken around atezolizumab (anti-PD-L1) treatment. This sequence originates from a man in his sixties with urothelial cancer. The chain joins TRBV7-2 to TRBJ2-3, with D perhaps matching TRBD2 (6 bases). CDR3 nucleotide sequence: TGTGCCAGCCTCAGACGGCGGGGTGCCACAGATACGCAGTATTTT. Its translation is CASLRRRGATDTQYF.